This TCR beta chain comes out of a study of cytomegalovirus exposure and HLA in healthy donors. Primers for the PCR totalled 60 Vbeta and 13 Jbeta. Measured with immunoSEQ multiplex PCR; TCRdb has only the in-frame clones, and not every one. The sample has 150,000 to 200,000 clones, around 76% seen once. V shed 0 bases and J shed 4 bases, with 12 bases lying between them. Germline CDR1 LGHNA, CDR2 YSLEER. The CDR3 sequence is 15 residues long. The chain combines TRBV4-3 with TRBJ1-2; D is perhaps TRBD1 (5 bases). The clonotype comes from a woman aged 25 to 39 in good health and CMV-seropositive. The sample was PBMCs. This CDR3 is CASSQDVGGVYGYTF. The CDR3 coding sequence is TGCGCCAGCAGCCAAGATGTGGGGGGAGTCTATGGCTACACCTTC.